These 30 T cell receptor beta chains originate from one sample sequenced in a study of blood T cell repertoires in COVID-19. The repertoire was sequenced with immunoSEQ multiplex PCR; TCRdb's copy has only in-frame clones and lacks some. Counted here are more than 95,000 clones, just over 85% occurring once; the ten biggest clones make up over 10%. Source material: peripheral blood. All receptors come from a woman aged 55 to 70 in a cohort sampled during active or convalescent COVID-19.

This clone occurred a few times. This rearrangement joins TRBV15 to TRBJ1-5; a weak D match, TRBD1 (5 bases). Germline loops: CDR1 LNHNV, CDR2 YYDKDF (reference sequence). The CDR3 runs 15 residues. Trimming stripped 0 bases from V and 4 bases from J, with 10 bases between. CDR3 sequence reads: CATSRDPSGNQPQHF. In DNA form, the CDR3 reads TGTGCCACCAGCAGAGATCCTTCAGGGAATCAGCCCCAGCATTTT.

The V call is TRBV28, the J call TRBJ1-5; D possibly corresponds to TRBD1 (6 bases). The germline V gene encodes CDR1 MDHEN and CDR2 SYDVKM. The V end was cut by 2 bases, the J end by 7 bases, with 15 bases between. The CDR3 has 15 residues. The CDR3 sequence is CASSLRTGQWQPQHF. For the CDR3, the DNA is TGTGCCAGCAGTTTACGTACAGGGCAGTGGCAGCCCCAGCATTTT. The full variable domain, rest sourced from reference TRBV28 and TRBJ1-5, is DVKVTQSSRYLVKRTGEKVFLECVQDMDHENMFWYRQDPGLGLRLIYFSYDVKMKEKGDIPEGYSVSREKKERFSLILESASTNQTSMYLCASSLRTGQWQPQHFGDGTRLSIL.

This chain connects TRBV11-3 to TRBJ2-3; 14 positions agree with TRBD2. The CDR3 has 19 residues. V was clipped by 5 bases and J by 4 bases; unmatched bases: 14. CDR1 and CDR2 from the germline V gene are SGHNT and YENEEA. Here the CDR3 reads CASSPQTSGGAWGSDTQYF. CDR3 nucleotides: TGTGCCAGCAGCCCCCAGACTAGCGGGGGGGCCTGGGGTTCAGATACGCAGTATTTT.

The gene calls are TRBV7-9 and TRBJ1-1, with D possibly matching TRBD1 (6 bases). CDR1 is SEHNR and CDR2 is FQNEAQ in the germline V gene (reference sequence). This CDR3 comprises 17 residues. The V gene lost 5 bases and the J gene lost 4 bases, with 23 bases spanning the gap. The CDR3 protein is CASSRGELGTSRTEAFF. CDR3 DNA: TGTGCCAGCAGCAGGGGAGAGCTCGGGACATCTCGCACTGAAGCTTTCTTT.

The chain links TRBV19 to TRBJ2-5; 8 nucleotides agree with TRBD2. Germline lookup yields CDR1 LNHDA and CDR2 SQIVND (reference sequence). The junction had 9 bases not matched to a gene; V was cut back by 8 bases and J by 4 bases. This CDR3 is 14 amino acids long. The CDR3 DNA follows: TGTGCCAGTTGCAGCGGGAGAGGTCCAGAGACCCAGTACTTC. Translated: CASCSGRGPETQYF. Drawing the rest from reference TRBV19 and TRBJ2-5, the complete variable domain is DGGITQSPKYLFRKEGQNVTLSCEQNLNHDAMYWYRQDPGQGLRLIYYSQIVNDFQKGDIAEGYSVSREKKESFPLTVTSAQKNPTAFYLCASCSGRGPETQYFGPGTRLLVL.

The chain is built from TRBV3-1 (or the pseudogene TRBV3-2) and TRBJ2-7, with D hard to call. CDR1 and CDR2 (germline): LGHDT, YNNKEL (reference sequence). The CDR3 sequence is 14 residues long. V was clipped by 1 base and J by 2 bases, with 9 bases between them. CDR3 region: CASSQVTRAYEQYF. CDR3 DNA sequence: TGTGCCAGCAGCCAAGTCACCCGGGCCTACGAGCAGTACTTC.

The rearrangement uses TRBV7-2 and TRBJ2-1; 10 bases agree with TRBD2. Germline CDR1 is SGHTA and CDR2 is FQGNSA. The trim removed 6 bases at V and 7 bases at J, leaving 9 bases unmatched. The CDR3 runs to 15 residues. The CDR3 loop is CASRLPGLALNEQFF. The DNA for the CDR3 is TGTGCCAGCAGACTGCCGGGACTAGCGTTAAATGAGCAGTTCTTC.

This clone appeared a single time. This rearrangement joins TRBV7-9 to TRBJ1-2; 11 bases match TRBD1. The CDR3 consists of 15 residues. The germline V gene encodes CDR1 SEHNR and CDR2 FQNEAQ (reference sequence). The V and J ends lost 1 base and 4 bases, in that order; junction bases with no gene match: 2. The chain's CDR3 is CASSLGTGGAYGYTF. The CDR3 nucleotides read TGTGCCAGCAGCTTAGGGACAGGGGGCGCCTATGGCTACACCTTC. Drawing the rest from reference TRBV7-9 and TRBJ1-2, the complete variable domain is DTGVSQNPRHKITKRGQNVTFRCDPISEHNRLYWYRQTLGQGPEFLTYFQNEAQLEKSRLLSDRFSAERPKGSFSTLEIQRTEQGDSAMYLCASSLGTGGAYGYTFGSGTRLTVV.

The chain recombines TRBV10-3 with TRBJ2-5; maybe TRBD1 (7 bases). Germline assignment: CDR1 ENHRY and CDR2 SYGVKD. V lost 0 bases and J 2 bases, leaving 16 bases between the germline ends. CDR3 length: 17 amino acids. The DNA of the CDR3 is TGTGCCATCAGTGAGTCGCGGGACAGCCGACATCAAGAGACCCAGTACTTC. It translates to CAISESRDSRHQETQYF.

J is TRBJ1-1 and V is TRBV27, with D possibly being TRBD1 (6 bases). V was cut by 9 bases and J by 11 bases, with 13 bases left in between. Germline lookup yields CDR1 MNHEY and CDR2 SMNVEV (reference sequence). This CDR3 has 10 amino acids. CDR3 nucleotide sequence: TGTGCCAGAACAGAGGGGGAGGCTTTCTTT. This encodes CARTEGEAFF.

This chain uses TRBV4-2 with TRBJ2-1; D remains ambiguous. CDR1 and CDR2 (germline): LGHNA, YNFKEQ. This CDR3 region has 12 residues. Trimming shortened V by 0 bases and J by 7 bases, and 4 bases separated the two germline ends. In nucleotides, the CDR3 is TGTGCCAGCAGCCAAGATTATAATGAGCAGTTCTTC. This codes for CASSQDYNEQFF.

The chain couples TRBV9 to TRBJ1-1; 8 nucleotides match TRBD1. Trimming cost V 4 bases and J 1 base; bases outside gene matches: 3. The CDR3 extends over 14 amino acids. From germline, CDR1 is SGDLS and CDR2 YYNGEE. DNA of the CDR3: TGTGCCAGCAGCTCGCAGGGGGCGAACACTGAAGCTTTCTTT. Amino acid sequence: CASSSQGANTEAFF.

The rearrangement uses TRBV5-1 and TRBJ2-2; 10 nucleotides match TRBD1. Trimming removed 8 bases from V and 4 bases from J; junction bases left unmatched: 8. This CDR3 is 15 amino acids long. Per the germline V gene, CDR1 is SGHRS and CDR2 is YFSETQ. CDR3 protein: CASRRQGARTGELFF. In nucleotides, the CDR3 is TGCGCCAGTAGAAGACAGGGGGCTCGCACCGGGGAGCTGTTTTTT. The whole variable domain, filled in from reference TRBV5-1 and TRBJ2-2, reads KAGVTQTPRYLIKTRGQQVTLSCSPISGHRSVSWYQQTPGQGLQFLFEYFSETQRNKGNFPGRFSGRQFSNSRSEMNVSTLELGDSALYLCASRRQGARTGELFFGEGSRLTVL.

The J gene is TRBJ2-5, the V gene TRBV5-1, with TRBD1 matching 8 bases. V was pared by 0 bases and J by 4 bases, with 5 bases of the junction left unmatched. The CDR3 spans 15 residues. CDR1 and CDR2 (germline): SGHRS, YFSETQ. DNA of the CDR3: TGCGCCAGCAGCTTGGCGGGACAGGTGGGAGAGACCCAGTACTTC. As protein: CASSLAGQVGETQYF.

V is TRBV7-9 and J is TRBJ2-3; D unresolved. Trimming took 8 bases from V and 2 from J, leaving 8 bases between them. This CDR3 has 12 residues. The germline V gene encodes CDR1 SEHNR and CDR2 FQNEAQ (reference sequence). The CDR3: CASRWFTDTQYF. In DNA, the CDR3 is TGTGCCAGCCGGTGGTTCACAGATACGCAGTATTTT.

About this clone itself: The junction departs from germline at one end; a sequencing error may be responsible. In DNA, the CDR3 is TGCGCCAGCAGCAAAGAGACGGGGGGTACGAGCAATCAGCCCCAGCATTTT. Translation: CASSKETGGTSNQPQHF. The gene calls are TRBV4-1 and TRBJ1-5, with D possibly being TRBD1 (5 bases). CDR1 is MGHRA and CDR2 is YSYEKL in the germline V gene. The CDR3 is 17 residues long.

This clone appeared a few times. This chain's CDR3 is CASQSRQGGEQYF. CDR3 bases: TGTGCCAGCCAAAGTCGGCAGGGTGGCGAGCAGTACTTC. V usage is TRBV25-1 and J usage is TRBJ2-7; maybe TRBD1 (5 bases). Trimming stripped 8 bases from V and 6 bases from J, with 17 bases between. The germline CDR1 and CDR2 sequences are MGHDK and SYGVNS. The CDR3 totals 13 residues.

The chain uses TRBV28 and TRBJ1-6; 7 bases align to TRBD1. The V gene end was trimmed by 6 bases and the J gene end by 7 bases; junction bases not matched to a gene: 3. CDR1 and CDR2 (germline): MDHEN, SYDVKM. The CDR3 contains 13 residues. CDR3 sequence: CASRTGSNSPLHF. The CDR3, as DNA: TGTGCCAGCAGGACAGGGAGCAATTCACCCCTCCACTTT.

The V call is TRBV30, the J call TRBJ1-1; D is undetermined. The ends were cut back, 0 bases at V and 8 bases at J, with 7 bases in the middle. CDR1 and CDR2 (germline): GTSNPN, SVGIG (reference sequence). The CDR3 length is 11 residues. This chain's CDR3 is CAWSVIQEAFF. The CDR3 DNA follows: TGTGCCTGGAGTGTAATACAGGAAGCTTTCTTT.

The chain couples TRBV10-3 to TRBJ1-3; D gene uncertain. Germline V gene data show CDR1 as ENHRY and CDR2 as SYGVKD. The ends were cut back, 0 bases at V and 0 bases at J, with 12 bases in the middle. The CDR3 extends over 17 amino acids. The CDR3 region has the DNA TGTGCCATCAGTGAGTCTTCGGGGTTCCTCTCTGGAAACACCATATATTTT. Translation gives CAISESSGFLSGNTIYF.

The chain carries TRBV18 and TRBJ1-1; 7 bases line up with TRBD1. V shed 5 bases, J shed 5 bases, and the junction held 20 bases outside the gene matches. Germline CDR1 KGHSH, CDR2 LQKENI. This CDR3 comprises 18 residues. The CDR3: CASSNAMTGNLLKTEAFF. In nucleotides, the CDR3 is TGTGCCAGCTCAAACGCGATGACAGGGAACCTTCTTAAAACTGAAGCTTTCTTT. Together with reference TRBV18 and TRBJ1-1, the CDR3 gives the full variable domain: NAGVMQNPRHLVRRRGQEARLRCSPMKGHSHVYWYRQLPEEGLKFMVYLQKENIIDESGMPKERFSAEFPKEGPSILRIQQVVRGDSAAYFCASSNAMTGNLLKTEAFFGQGTRLTVV.

The chain has TRBV5-4 and TRBJ2-7; TRBD1 aligns across 7 bases. Germline V gene sequence: CDR1 SGHNT, CDR2 YYREEE (reference sequence). The junction had 4 bases not matched to a gene; V was cut back by 4 bases and J by 3 bases. The CDR3 contains 13 residues. For the CDR3, the DNA is TGTGCCAGCAGCCCGGGACAGAGCTACGAGCAGTACTTC. Its protein is CASSPGQSYEQYF.

The chain is built from TRBV7-8 and TRBJ1-1; 9 bases are shared with TRBD1. Trimming cost V 6 bases and J 6 bases; bases outside gene matches: 5. Germline V gives CDR1 SGHVS, CDR2 FQNEAQ. The CDR3 is made up of 13 amino acids. CDR3 DNA sequence: TGTGCCAGCAGGCTAGGACAGGGGTCTGAAGCTTTCTTT. Its protein product is CASRLGQGSEAFF.

J is TRBJ2-2 and V is TRBV6-5; weak D call: TRBD1 (5 bases). The CDR3 is 16 residues long. Trimming stripped 0 bases from V and 4 bases from J, with 12 bases between. Germline CDR1 and CDR2: MNHEY and SVGAGI. The chain's CDR3 is CASSYSTVGSTGELFF. The CDR3 nucleotides read TGTGCCAGCAGTTACTCGACAGTAGGTTCCACCGGGGAGCTGTTTTTT.

The chain uses TRBV5-6 and TRBJ2-3; TRBD1 might be the D (5 bases). Trimming took 2 bases from V and 0 from J, leaving 10 bases between them. The CDR3 has 15 amino acids. Germline loops: CDR1 SGHDT, CDR2 YYEEEE. CDR3 sequence reads: CASSLGEISTDTQYF. CDR3 bases: TGTGCCAGCAGCTTAGGGGAAATAAGCACAGATACGCAGTATTTT.

DNA of the CDR3: TGTGCCAGCAGCCTGGGACAGGGAGGGATTGGCTACACCTTC. Amino acid sequence: CASSLGQGGIGYTF. The V gene is TRBV7-2, the J gene TRBJ1-2; 9 nucleotides agree with TRBD1. CDR1 and CDR2 (germline): SGHTA, FQGNSA. This CDR3 is built from 14 residues. Losses at the gene ends were 5 bases for V and 7 bases for J; bases not matched to a gene: 8.

The chain is built from TRBV3-1 (or the pseudogene TRBV3-2) and TRBJ1-1; D possibly corresponds to TRBD1 (6 bases). There are 15 residues in the CDR3. V gave up 0 bases and J gave up 3 bases, with 11 bases separating them. Germline loops: CDR1 LGHDT, CDR2 YNNKEL (reference sequence). CDR3 in amino acids: CASSQDPGAHTEAFF. CDR3 coding DNA: TGTGCCAGCAGCCAAGATCCAGGGGCGCACACTGAAGCTTTCTTT.

This sequence joins TRBV5-1 and TRBJ1-1; D is undetermined. CDR3 length: 13 amino acids. V was trimmed by 0 bases and J by 4 bases, leaving 7 bases between them. Germline CDR1 reads SGHRS; CDR2 reads YFSETQ. The CDR3 DNA sequence: TGCGCCAGCAGCTTGGAGCGGGTCACTGAAGCTTTCTTT. This codes for CASSLERVTEAFF.

The CDR3 is CASSLDPTGIETQYF. CDR3 sequence (DNA): TGTGCCAGCAGCTTAGATCCGACAGGAATAGAGACCCAGTACTTC. The V call is TRBV11-2, the J call TRBJ2-5; tentatively, D is TRBD1 (6 bases). Germline CDR1 and CDR2: SGHAT and FQNNGV. Between the trimmed V and J ends, which lost 0 bases and 4 bases, there was a span of 12 bases. The CDR3 covers 15 residues. Filled out from reference TRBV11-2 and TRBJ2-5, the complete variable domain reads EAGVAQSPRYKIIEKRQSVAFWCNPISGHATLYWYQQILGQGPKLLIQFQNNGVVDDSQLPKDRFSAERLKGVDSTLKIQPAKLEDSAVYLCASSLDPTGIETQYFGPGTRLLVL.

The V gene is TRBV6-4, the J gene TRBJ1-2, with D possibly TRBD1 on 6 matching bases. The CDR3 is made up of 14 amino acids. V was shortened by 6 bases and J by 5 bases, with 16 bases between the two germline ends. Germline V gene sequence: CDR1 MRHNA, CDR2 SNTAGT. In DNA, the CDR3 is TGTGCCAGCAGAACCGACAGGACTTCTTATGGCTACACCTTC. It encodes CASRTDRTSYGYTF.